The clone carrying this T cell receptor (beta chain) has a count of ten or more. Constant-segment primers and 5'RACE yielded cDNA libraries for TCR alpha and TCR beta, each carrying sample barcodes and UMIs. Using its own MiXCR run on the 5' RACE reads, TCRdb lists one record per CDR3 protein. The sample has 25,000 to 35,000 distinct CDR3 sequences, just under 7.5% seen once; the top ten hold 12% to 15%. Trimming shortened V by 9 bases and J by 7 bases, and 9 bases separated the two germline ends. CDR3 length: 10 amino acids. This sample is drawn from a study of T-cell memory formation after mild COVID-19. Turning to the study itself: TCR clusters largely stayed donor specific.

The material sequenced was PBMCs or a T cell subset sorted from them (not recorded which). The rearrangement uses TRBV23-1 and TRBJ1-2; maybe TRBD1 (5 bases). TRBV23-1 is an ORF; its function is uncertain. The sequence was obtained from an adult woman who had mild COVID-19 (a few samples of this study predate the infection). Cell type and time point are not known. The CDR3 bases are TGCGCCAGGAGGGGCGCTGGCTACACCTTC. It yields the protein CARRGAGYTF.